This section outlines one T cell receptor beta chain sequence together with its context. Its target is not known. This entry is derived from a study of shared clonotypes between healthy human individuals. Study-wide results and caveats: A reduction in generation probabilities was seen for non-shared clonotypes relative to those shared by all four donors.

The protocol was immunoSEQ multiplex PCR, while the TCRdb copy is restricted to in-frame clones and leaves out a portion. The data contain 600,000 to 800,000 clones, approximately 77% of them seen just once; the ten biggest clones take up approximately 2%. Input material: memory CD4+ T cells sorted from blood. The subset was: CD45RA-negative fraction. This TCR was sampled from a woman in her 30s in good health.

The CDR3 region is CASSFDSTNYGYTF. The DNA for the CDR3 is TGTGCCAGCAGCTTCGACAGTACCAACTATGGCTACACCTTC. The chain links TRBV7-3 to TRBJ1-2, with D tentatively TRBD1 (5 bases). Germline CDR1 SGHTA, CDR2 FQGTGA. Trimming removed 3 bases from V and 2 bases from J, with 10 bases in between. CDR3 size: 14 residues.